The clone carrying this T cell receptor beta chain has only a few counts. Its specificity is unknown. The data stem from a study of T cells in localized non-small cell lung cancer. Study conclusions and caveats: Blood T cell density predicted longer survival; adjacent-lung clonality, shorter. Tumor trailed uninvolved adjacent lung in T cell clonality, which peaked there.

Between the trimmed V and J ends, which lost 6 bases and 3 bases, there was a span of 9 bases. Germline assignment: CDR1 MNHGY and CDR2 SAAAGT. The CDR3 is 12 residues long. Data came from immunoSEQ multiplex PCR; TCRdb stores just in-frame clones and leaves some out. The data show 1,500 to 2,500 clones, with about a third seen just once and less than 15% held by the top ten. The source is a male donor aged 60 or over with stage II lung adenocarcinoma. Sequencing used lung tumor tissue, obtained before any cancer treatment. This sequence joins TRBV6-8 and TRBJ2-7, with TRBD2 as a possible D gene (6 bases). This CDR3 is CASRRRGYEQYF. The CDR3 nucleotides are TGTGCCAGCAGGCGGAGGGGCTACGAGCAGTACTTC.